These 25 T cell receptor beta chains came from one sample sequenced in a study of blood T cell repertoires in COVID-19. TCRdb keeps only in-frame clones here, not all; method: immunoSEQ multiplex PCR. This table holds hundreds of thousands of clones, more than 75% found once. The material sequenced was PBMCs or T cells enriched from blood (not recorded which). The origin of the receptors is a man aged 60 to 75 who had recovered from COVID-19.

A single count supports this clone. For the CDR3, the DNA is TGTGCCAGCAGTTCCTACAGGGAAGCAGATACGCAGTATTTT. Protein sequence: CASSSYREADTQYF. The rearrangement links TRBV27 to TRBJ2-3; a possible D gene is TRBD1 (6 bases). The CDR3 contains 14 residues. V lost 4 bases to trimming and J lost 4 bases, with 12 bases between them. The germline V gene has CDR1 MNHEY and CDR2 SMNVEV (reference sequence).

This clone was picked up one time. The V and J genes are TRBV7-9 and TRBJ2-5; D possibly corresponds to TRBD1 (6 bases). Per germline, CDR1 SEHNR and CDR2 FQNEAQ (reference sequence). V was trimmed by 5 bases and J by 0 bases, leaving 13 bases between them. The CDR3 has 15 amino acids. CDR3 coding DNA: TGTGCCAGCAGCACCGGGGACACCAACCAAGAGACCCAGTACTTC. This codes for CASSTGDTNQETQYF.

This chain uses TRBV12-3 or TRBV12-4 with TRBJ1-1, with TRBD1 matching over 8 bases. The CDR3 length is 13 residues. Trimming took 6 bases from V and 3 from J; bases not matched to a gene: 3. CDR3 sequence reads: CASRDREDTEAFF. Written as DNA, the CDR3 is TGTGCCAGCAGGGACAGGGAAGACACTGAAGCTTTCTTT.

This clone has only one observation. This chain joins TRBV6-5 and TRBJ1-1; D ambiguous. From germline, CDR1 is MNHEY and CDR2 SVGAGI. The CDR3 extends over 14 amino acids. The ends were cut back, 7 bases at V and 1 base at J, with 13 bases in the middle. The CDR3 here is CASIPRQQNTEAFF. In nucleotides, the CDR3 is TGTGCCAGCATCCCCCGACAACAGAACACTGAAGCTTTCTTT.

The rearrangement joins TRBV10-3 to TRBJ1-6; TRBD1 might be the D (5 bases). V was clipped by 4 bases and J by 2 bases, with 9 bases between them. The length of the CDR3 is 15 residues. Germline CDR1 ENHRY, CDR2 SYGVKD. The CDR3 region is CAISADNTYNSPLHF. The CDR3 bases are TGTGCCATCAGTGCGGACAATACCTATAATTCACCCCTCCACTTT.

V is TRBV5-6 and J is TRBJ2-2; tentative D call: TRBD2 (6 bases). The V gene lost 2 bases and the J gene lost 7 bases, with 24 bases spanning the gap. The CDR3 runs 18 residues. Germline CDR1 SGHDT, CDR2 YYEEEE. The CDR3 protein is CASSFGRRGRKYGGELFF. CDR3 bases: TGTGCCAGCAGCTTCGGACGGAGGGGCAGAAAATATGGCGGGGAGCTGTTTTTT.

The chain couples TRBV5-4 to TRBJ2-7, with a tentative D call TRBD2 (6 bases). CDR3 size: 15 residues. Trimming removed 4 bases from V and 0 bases from J, with 14 bases in between. CDR1 is SGHNT and CDR2 is YYREEE in the germline V gene (reference sequence). The CDR3 DNA sequence: TGTGCCAGCAGCCCGGCGGGACGTAGCTCCTACGAGCAGTACTTC. Amino acid sequence: CASSPAGRSSYEQYF.

The rearrangement joins TRBV12-3 or TRBV12-4 to TRBJ2-5; TRBD1 matches 8 bases. This CDR3 spans 13 amino acids. Unmatched junction bases numbered 5, after V lost 6 bases and J lost 5 bases. CDR3 amino acids: CASRSGGGETQYF. The CDR3 nucleotides are TGTGCCAGCAGATCAGGGGGCGGGGAGACCCAGTACTTC.

V gene TRBV2 combines with J gene TRBJ2-5; perhaps TRBD2 as D (6 bases). The germline V gene encodes CDR1 SNHLY and CDR2 FYNNEI. The CDR3 sequence is 13 residues long. Trimming took 7 bases from V and 9 from J, leaving 18 bases between them. CDR3 residues: CASTLGRLGSQYF. The DNA for the CDR3 is TGTGCCAGCACTTTGGGGAGACTAGGGTCCCAGTACTTC.

This clone showed up just once. The J gene is TRBJ1-1, the V gene TRBV3-1 (or the pseudogene TRBV3-2), with D perhaps TRBD1 (5 bases). Trimming removed 2 bases at V and 1 base at J, with 14 bases between. In germline, CDR1 is LGHDT, CDR2 YNNKEL (reference sequence). The CDR3 covers 16 residues. This chain's CDR3 is CASSQFVWGGNTEAFF. The CDR3 coding sequence is TGTGCCAGCAGCCAATTTGTATGGGGGGGGAACACTGAAGCTTTCTTT.

The J gene is TRBJ2-1, the V gene TRBV24-1; 12 nucleotides line up with TRBD2. Germline V gene sequence: CDR1 KGHDR, CDR2 SFDVKD. The CDR3 has 17 residues. The trim removed 4 bases at V and 3 bases at J, leaving 6 bases unmatched. CDR3 DNA: TGTGCCACCAGTGAGTCCACTAGCGGGGGGTTCTACAATGAGCAGTTCTTC. Its protein is CATSESTSGGFYNEQFF.

V and J are TRBV2 and TRBJ2-7; possibly TRBD1 for D (6 bases). Germline V gene sequence: CDR1 SNHLY, CDR2 FYNNEI. There are 14 residues in the CDR3. Trimming took off 10 bases at V and 1 base at J, with 17 bases between the two ends. As DNA, the CDR3 is TGTGCCATCAGATCCGGGACACAGTCCTACGAGCAGTACTTC. It is translated as CAIRSGTQSYEQYF.

This sequence joins TRBV5-4 and TRBJ1-2; TRBD1 agrees at 8 bases. Germline-derived CDR1 and CDR2 are SGHNT and YYREEE (reference sequence). CDR3 length: 14 residues. V was pared by 0 bases and J by 4 bases, with 2 bases of the junction left unmatched. Written as DNA, the CDR3 is TGTGCCAGCAGCTTGGCAGGGACAGGCTATGGCTACACCTTC. Encoded protein: CASSLAGTGYGYTF.

The rearrangement uses TRBV24-1 and TRBJ2-5; 10 bases align to TRBD1. Germline V gives CDR1 KGHDR, CDR2 SFDVKD. The CDR3 extends over 15 amino acids. The ends lost 4 bases at V and 6 bases at J; junction bases unmatched: 7. The CDR3 here is CATSEPGTGAQTQYF. In DNA form, the CDR3 reads TGTGCCACCAGTGAACCCGGGACAGGGGCACAGACCCAGTACTTC.

The chain employs TRBV5-1 and TRBJ2-2; 7 bases align to TRBD2. V was clipped by 4 bases and J by 0 bases; unmatched bases: 9. This CDR3 has 17 residues. Germline lookup yields CDR1 SGHRS and CDR2 YFSETQ. The CDR3 nucleotides are TGCGCCAGCAGCGTCCTTCCAGCGGGGTCGAACACCGGGGAGCTGTTTTTT. Its protein is CASSVLPAGSNTGELFF.

The chain employs TRBV6-4 and TRBJ2-3; 9 bases align to TRBD2. J gave up 0 bases and V 6 bases, and 13 bases lay outside the gene matches. There are 18 residues in the CDR3. Germline values: CDR1 MRHNA, CDR2 SNTAGT. The chain's CDR3 is CASRLTGGGRDSTDTQYF. CDR3 nucleotide sequence: TGTGCCAGCAGACTCACGGGGGGCGGGAGGGATAGCACAGATACGCAGTATTTT.

The J gene is TRBJ1-6, the V gene TRBV7-8; 9 bases match TRBD1. Trimming cost V 9 bases and J 8 bases; bases outside gene matches: 2. CDR1 SGHVS and CDR2 FQNEAQ come from the germline V gene. CDR3 length: 12 amino acids. In nucleotides, the CDR3 is TGTGCCAGTTGGGACAGGGATTCACCCCTCCACTTT. Translated: CASWDRDSPLHF.

The chain recombines TRBV19 with TRBJ1-5, with 8 nucleotides matching TRBD1. V was pared by 9 bases and J by 4 bases, with 5 bases of the junction left unmatched. The CDR3 runs 13 residues. Germline CDR1 reads LNHDA; CDR2 reads SQIVND (reference sequence). CDR3 protein: CASIGQGNQPQHF. In nucleotides, the CDR3 is TGTGCCAGCATCGGACAGGGTAATCAGCCCCAGCATTTT.

This clone was seen only once. The chain joins TRBV6-5 to TRBJ2-7; D not resolved. The germline gives CDR1 MNHEY, CDR2 SVGAGI. V lost 9 bases and J 0 bases, leaving 6 bases between the germline ends. The CDR3 contains 11 residues. The CDR3 region is CASVSSYEQYF. CDR3 DNA: TGTGCCAGTGTCAGCTCCTACGAGCAGTACTTC.

The chain links TRBV30 to TRBJ1-4; 7 positions match TRBD1. The CDR3 runs 15 residues. CDR1 and CDR2 from the germline V gene are GTSNPN and SVGIG (reference sequence). J was trimmed by 5 bases and V by 1 base; bases with no gene match: 7. CDR3 loop: CAWSAPGTVNEKLFF. DNA of the CDR3: TGTGCCTGGAGTGCCCCGGGGACAGTAAATGAAAAACTGTTTTTT.

This chain joins TRBV19 and TRBJ1-1; tentative D call: TRBD1 (5 bases). Germline V lookup: CDR1 LNHDA, CDR2 SQIVND (reference sequence). Trimming removed 7 bases from V and 2 bases from J, with 17 bases in between. The CDR3 extends over 15 amino acids. The CDR3 is CASTVAGIGNTEAFF. The CDR3 DNA follows: TGTGCCAGTACGGTGGCAGGGATCGGCAACACTGAAGCTTTCTTT.

The V and J genes are TRBV30 and TRBJ2-1; TRBD2 aligns across 8 bases. The J segment lost 8 bases and the V segment lost 3 bases, leaving 18 bases of the junction unmatched. The germline V gene has CDR1 GTSNPN and CDR2 SVGIG (reference sequence). This CDR3 region has 17 residues. This CDR3 is CAWRRRETSGRSHEQFF. The CDR3 coding sequence is TGTGCCTGGAGGCGCAGAGAAACTAGCGGCCGTTCCCATGAGCAGTTCTTC.

The V gene is TRBV27, the J gene TRBJ1-1, with D uncertain. CDR1 and CDR2 from the germline V gene are MNHEY and SMNVEV (reference sequence). The CDR3 has 13 residues. Trimming took off 6 bases at V and 4 bases at J, with 12 bases between the two ends. CDR3 amino acids: CASSPGRSTEAFF. The CDR3 DNA sequence: TGTGCCAGCAGCCCGGGGAGATCCACTGAAGCTTTCTTT.

The chain couples TRBV6-5 to TRBJ2-3; TRBD1 agrees at 8 bases. The V segment lost 0 bases and the J segment 6 bases; nucleotides outside the gene matches: 8. From germline, CDR1 is MNHEY and CDR2 SVGAGI. This CDR3 has 16 amino acids. The CDR3 is CASSYSGRGLGDTQYF. The CDR3 bases are TGTGCCAGCAGTTACTCGGGCAGGGGGCTGGGGGATACGCAGTATTTT.

This clone occurred once. This chain uses TRBV12-3 or TRBV12-4 with TRBJ1-3; D is perhaps TRBD1 (6 bases). This CDR3 is 13 amino acids long. Trimming shortened V by 6 bases and J by 3 bases, and 9 bases separated the two germline ends. The CDR3 here is CASSRRGGNTIYF. The CDR3 DNA reads as TGTGCCAGCAGCCGCAGGGGTGGAAACACCATATATTTT.